The present entry profiles one T cell receptor beta chain with its context. The data belong to a study of T cell changes during pregnancy in multiple sclerosis. Germline V gene sequence: CDR1 KGHSH, CDR2 LQKENI. CDR3 length: 15 amino acids. V shed 0 bases and J shed 3 bases, with 12 bases lying between them. The assay was immunoSEQ multiplex PCR, and TCRdb's table has in-frame clones only and misses some. Seen here are under 45,000 clones, 90% to 95% observed once, and the top ten hold 0.47%. V usage is TRBV18 and J usage is TRBJ2-7; D not resolved. This TCR derives from a female donor in good health, enrolled as a control in a pregnancy study. The material was CD4+ T cells from peripheral blood mononuclear cells, obtained in the second trimester of pregnancy. The CDR3 here is CASSPPNSYRYEQYF. In DNA form, the CDR3 reads TGTGCCAGCTCACCACCGAACAGCTACCGCTACGAGCAGTACTTC.